Described below is a single T cell receptor beta chain sequence and its context. Patients at the Seattle site were enrolled during active infection and followed longitudinally. Original analysis: Amplification from reference gene primers served as the basis for estimated nucleated cell counts. Assay used: immunoSEQ multiplex PCR; TCRdb lists only in-frame clones, some missing. The V and J calls and clone size are taken from that table; D and trimming were inferred from the DNA. The data show 150,000 or so clones, roughly 80% seen once. This entry belongs to a study of blood T cell repertoires in COVID-19. For the study at large: Samples of COVID-19 (acute and convalescent) were obtained from the United States, Italy and Spain.

CDR1 LNHDA and CDR2 SQIVND come from the germline V gene (reference sequence). The CDR3 length is 15 residues. V was shortened by 4 bases and J by 4 bases, with 14 bases between the two germline ends. This TCR came from a woman in her sixties or seventies with COVID-19, enrolled during active disease. This sequence joins TRBV19 and TRBJ1-5; TRBD1 might be the D (6 bases). The material sequenced was peripheral blood. The CDR3 here is CASSKGQNGNQPQHF. The CDR3 DNA is TGTGCCAGTAGTAAAGGACAGAACGGAAATCAGCCCCAGCATTTT.